The TCR beta chain described here comes from a study of Ad26.COV2.S vaccination and SARS-CoV-2 variants. Study-level information: By the intramuscular route, Ad26.COV2.S was given once, or twice 56 days apart. General study results and limits: Vaccine and placebo recipients had comparable breadth of non-spike TCRs. Post-vaccination spike-specific CD8+ and CD4+ T cell responses reportedly had substantial breadth.

Treatment given: about 20 received Ad26.COV2.S at low or high dose, single or two shots; about 5 received placebo; per-sample allocation not given. Collection of samples fell on day 63 after the first vaccine or placebo injection. Donation came from an adult in Boston who was aged 18-55 years. The ends lost 4 bases at V and 7 bases at J; junction bases unmatched: 6. Germline V gene sequence: CDR1 MNHEY, CDR2 SVGAGI. The CDR3 totals 15 residues. Assay: immunoSEQ multiplex PCR; the TCRdb copy retains only in-frame clones and omits some. The data show 430,000 or so clones, with around 90% seen just once and 9% to 15% held by the top ten. Comments on this clone: Its target is unknown.

The sequence derives from a person aged 18-60 years who received the Ad26.COV2.S COVID-19 vaccine or a placebo. V is TRBV6-5 and J is TRBJ2-1, with 11 bases that match TRBD2. The input for sequencing was peripheral blood, taken in a trial of Ad26.COV2.S vaccine versus placebo. Here the CDR3 reads CASSLAGGPGNEQFF. The CDR3 nucleotides are TGTGCCAGCAGTTTAGCGGGAGGGCCTGGGAATGAGCAGTTCTTC.